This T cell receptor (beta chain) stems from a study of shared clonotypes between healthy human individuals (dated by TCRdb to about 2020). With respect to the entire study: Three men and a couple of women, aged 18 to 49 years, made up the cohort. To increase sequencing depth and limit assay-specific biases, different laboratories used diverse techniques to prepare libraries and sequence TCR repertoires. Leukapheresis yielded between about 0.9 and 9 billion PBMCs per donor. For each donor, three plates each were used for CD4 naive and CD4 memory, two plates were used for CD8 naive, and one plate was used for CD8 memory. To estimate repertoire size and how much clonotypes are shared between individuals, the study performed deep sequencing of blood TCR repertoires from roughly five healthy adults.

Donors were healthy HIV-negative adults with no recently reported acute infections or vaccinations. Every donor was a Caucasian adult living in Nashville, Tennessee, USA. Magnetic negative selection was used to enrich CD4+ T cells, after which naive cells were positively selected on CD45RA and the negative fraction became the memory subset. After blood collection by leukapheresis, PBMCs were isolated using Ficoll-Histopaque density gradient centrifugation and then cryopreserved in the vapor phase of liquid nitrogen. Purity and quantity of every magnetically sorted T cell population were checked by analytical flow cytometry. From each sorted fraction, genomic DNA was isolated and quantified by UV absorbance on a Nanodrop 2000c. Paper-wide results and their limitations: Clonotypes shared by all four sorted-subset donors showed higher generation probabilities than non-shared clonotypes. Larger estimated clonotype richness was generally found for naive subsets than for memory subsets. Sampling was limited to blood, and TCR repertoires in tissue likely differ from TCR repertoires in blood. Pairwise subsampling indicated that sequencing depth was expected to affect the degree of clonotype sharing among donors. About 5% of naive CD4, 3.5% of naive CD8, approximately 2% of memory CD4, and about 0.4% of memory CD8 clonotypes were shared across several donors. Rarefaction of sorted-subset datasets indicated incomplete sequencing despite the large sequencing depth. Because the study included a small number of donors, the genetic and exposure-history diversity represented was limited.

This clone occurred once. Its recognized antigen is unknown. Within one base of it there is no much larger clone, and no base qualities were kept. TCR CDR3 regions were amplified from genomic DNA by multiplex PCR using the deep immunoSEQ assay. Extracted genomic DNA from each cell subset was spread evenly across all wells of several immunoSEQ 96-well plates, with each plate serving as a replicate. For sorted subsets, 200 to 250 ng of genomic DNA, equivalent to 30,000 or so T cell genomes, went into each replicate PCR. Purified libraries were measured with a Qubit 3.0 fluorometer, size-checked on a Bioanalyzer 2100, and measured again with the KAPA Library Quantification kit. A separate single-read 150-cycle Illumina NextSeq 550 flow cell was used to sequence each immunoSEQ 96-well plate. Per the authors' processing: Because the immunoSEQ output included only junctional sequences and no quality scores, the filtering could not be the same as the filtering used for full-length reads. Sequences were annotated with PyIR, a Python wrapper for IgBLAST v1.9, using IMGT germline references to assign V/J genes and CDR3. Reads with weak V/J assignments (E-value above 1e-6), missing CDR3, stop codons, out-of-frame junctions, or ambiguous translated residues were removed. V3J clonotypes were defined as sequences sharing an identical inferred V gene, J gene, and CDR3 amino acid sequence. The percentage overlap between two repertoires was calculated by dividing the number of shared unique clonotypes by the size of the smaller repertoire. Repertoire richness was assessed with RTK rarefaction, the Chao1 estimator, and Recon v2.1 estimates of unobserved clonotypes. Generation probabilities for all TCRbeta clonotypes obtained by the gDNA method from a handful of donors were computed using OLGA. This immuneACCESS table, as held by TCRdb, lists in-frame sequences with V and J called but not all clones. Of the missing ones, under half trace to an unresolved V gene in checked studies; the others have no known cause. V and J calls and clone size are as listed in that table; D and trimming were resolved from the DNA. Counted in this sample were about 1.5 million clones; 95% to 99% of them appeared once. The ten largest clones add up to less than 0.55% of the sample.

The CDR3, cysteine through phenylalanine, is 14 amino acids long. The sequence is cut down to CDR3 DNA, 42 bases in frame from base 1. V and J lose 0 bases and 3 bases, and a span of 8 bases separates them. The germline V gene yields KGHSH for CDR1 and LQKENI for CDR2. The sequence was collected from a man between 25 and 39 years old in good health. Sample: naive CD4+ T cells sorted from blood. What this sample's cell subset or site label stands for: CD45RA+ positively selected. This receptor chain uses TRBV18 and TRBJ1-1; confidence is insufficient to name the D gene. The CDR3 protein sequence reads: CASSPPGRYTEAFF. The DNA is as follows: TGTGCCAGCTCACCACCAGGGAGGTACACTGAAGCTTTCTTT.